Sequencing of this TCR beta chain was carried out in a study of blood T cell repertoires in COVID-19. Study in general: Sources were T cells, B-cell-depleted T cells, or PBMCs; the material itself was cDNA or gDNA.

The CDR3 length is 14 residues. V shed 1 base and J shed 2 bases, with 7 bases lying between them. From germline, CDR1 is SGHDN and CDR2 FVKESK. Assay: immunoSEQ multiplex PCR; the TCRdb copy retains only in-frame clones and omits some. The sample has 92,000 or so clones, approximately 88% seen once. This clonotype was sampled from a man in his 60s with acute or convalescent COVID-19. The chain employs TRBV14 and TRBJ2-3; D is possibly TRBD1 (5 bases). Specimen: peripheral blood. This chain's CDR3 is CASSQGQNTDTQYF. The CDR3 region has the DNA TGTGCCAGCAGCCAAGGACAGAACACAGATACGCAGTATTTT.